Sequencing of this T cell receptor (beta chain) was carried out in a study of blood T cells in healthy people across ages. Study-wide context: Template switching retrieved approximately one barcoded beta molecule for each two T cells. Study findings and constraints: Because sorting was not performed, PBMCs prevented conclusive naive versus antigen-experienced comparison.

Those donating, healthy Caucasian individuals from Russia, were aged roughly 6 to 95. CDR1 is MGHRA, CDR2 YSYEKL, per germline. This CDR3 region has 17 residues. V lost 1 base and J lost 4, with 14 bases in between. As to this clonotype: Its antigen is not known.

PCR was performed a second time for about 6 to 12 cycles using a sample-barcoded 5' primer and a J-beta primer mix. TCRdb ran MiXCR on the 5' RACE reads and lists one entry per CDR3 protein. The sample lists around 790,000 distinct CDR3 sequences, 40% to 50% occurring once. The V and J genes are TRBV4-1 and TRBJ2-6; maybe TRBD1 (6 bases). The sequence was obtained from a man in his sixties in good health. The source material was blood. CDR3 DNA sequence: TGCGCCAGCAGCCAAGTTTTTACCGGGACAGGGGCCAACGTCCTGACTTTC. This sequence encodes CASSQVFTGTGANVLTF.